A single sample gave rise to the 26 T cell receptor beta chains below, sequenced in a study of T-cell memory formation after mild COVID-19. From the 5' RACE reads, TCRdb called clonotypes with MiXCR, one entry per CDR3 protein. The table records hundreds of thousands of distinct CDR3 sequences, 20% to 25% of them present only once. Material for sequencing was PBMCs or a T cell subset sorted from them (not recorded which). These receptors all stem from an adult woman who had mild COVID-19 (a few samples of this study predate the infection). Cell type and time point are not known.

V is TRBV12-3 or TRBV12-4 and J is TRBJ1-3; D is possibly TRBD1 (6 bases). This CDR3 is built from 13 residues. V gave up 5 bases and J gave up 8 bases, with 13 bases separating them. CDR3 nucleotide sequence: TGTGCCAGCAGTACTACAGGGCGGGACACCATATATTTT. It translates to CASSTTGRDTIYF.

This clonotype turned up a few times. This chain joins TRBV15 and TRBJ2-5; TRBD2 matches at 9 bases. Trimming at V came to 0 bases and at J to 5 bases, leaving 10 bases not matched to a gene. The CDR3 has 17 amino acids. Germline CDR1 and CDR2: LNHNV and YYDKDF (reference sequence). CDR3 nucleotides: TGTGCCACCAGCAGAGATGGGGTAGCGGGAGTAACGGAGACCCAGTACTTC. Encoded protein: CATSRDGVAGVTETQYF.

The J gene is TRBJ2-5, the V gene TRBV7-2; 8 nucleotides line up with TRBD2. Per the germline V gene, CDR1 is SGHTA and CDR2 is FQGNSA. V was pared by 1 base and J by 5 bases, with 6 bases of the junction left unmatched. The CDR3 runs to 15 residues. CDR3 sequence: CASSLGAGDWETQYF. CDR3 DNA sequence: TGTGCCAGCAGCTTAGGAGCGGGAGACTGGGAGACCCAGTACTTC.

The chain uses TRBV7-9 and TRBJ2-1; 8 nucleotides match TRBD1. CDR3 size: 15 residues. From germline, CDR1 is SEHNR and CDR2 FQNEAQ (reference sequence). The V and J ends lost 3 bases and 6 bases, in that order; junction bases with no gene match: 7. The CDR3 reads CASSFSQGAPNEQFF. CDR3 in DNA: TGTGCCAGCAGCTTTAGTCAGGGGGCGCCCAATGAGCAGTTCTTC.

The J gene is TRBJ2-3, the V gene TRBV4-1, with a possible D match to TRBD1 (6 bases). V was trimmed by 3 bases and J by 0 bases, leaving 13 bases between them. The V gene's germline CDR1 is MGHRA and CDR2 YSYEKL. The CDR3 consists of 16 residues. The CDR3 nucleotides read TGCGCCAGCAGCCAGCGTACAGGGTTTAGCACAGATACGCAGTATTTT. This sequence encodes CASSQRTGFSTDTQYF.

This sequence joins TRBV19 and TRBJ2-3, with 8 bases matching TRBD1. Germline CDR1 is LNHDA and CDR2 is SQIVND (reference sequence). V was pared by 5 bases and J by 3 bases, with 10 bases of the junction left unmatched. The length of the CDR3 is 16 residues. CDR3 amino acids: CASSAVQGVKTDTQYF. The CDR3 DNA is TGTGCCAGTAGTGCTGTACAGGGGGTAAAGACAGATACGCAGTATTTT.

The chain carries TRBV12-3 or TRBV12-4 and TRBJ2-1, with no clear D. Trimming shortened V by 5 bases and J by 9 bases, and 11 bases separated the two germline ends. CDR3 length equals 12 residues. The CDR3 bases are TGTGCCAGCAGTCTCCTGATTTTTGAGCAGTTCTTC. Protein sequence: CASSLLIFEQFF.

The chain carries TRBV12-3 or TRBV12-4 and TRBJ2-3, with D hard to call. V lost 1 base and J 5 bases, leaving 10 bases between the germline ends. This CDR3 is built from 14 residues. The CDR3, as DNA: TGTGCCAGCAGTTTAGAAAGGCCAAAAGATACGCAGTATTTT. Its translation: CASSLERPKDTQYF.

This clonotype showed up many times. The V call is TRBV3-1, the J call TRBJ1-1, with TRBD1 identical over 8 bases. CDR3 length: 19 amino acids. The junction had 24 bases not matched to a gene; V was cut back by 0 bases and J by 12 bases. CDR1 LGHDT and CDR2 YNNKEL come from the germline V gene (reference sequence). CDR3 nucleotides: TGTGCCAGCAGCCAAGATTTCCCCACTCAGGGGGCGGACCGAACGGGAACTTTCTTT. Translating gives CASSQDFPTQGADRTGTFF.

The V gene is TRBV12-3 or TRBV12-4, the J gene TRBJ1-4; D is ambiguous. Between the trimmed V and J ends, which lost 3 bases and 4 bases, there was a span of 12 bases. This CDR3 comprises 15 residues. Here the CDR3 reads CASSFHNPSNEKLFF. The CDR3, as DNA: TGTGCCAGCAGTTTTCACAACCCGAGTAATGAAAAACTGTTTTTT.

The chain combines TRBV24-1 with TRBJ2-4, with 9 bases that match TRBD1. In germline, CDR1 is KGHDR, CDR2 SFDVKD. This CDR3 comprises 16 residues. V lost 3 bases and J lost 5; bases outside the gene matches: 7. The CDR3, as DNA: TGTGCCACCAGTGATCCGGGGCGGACAGGGGAAAACATTCAGTACTTC. Translating it yields CATSDPGRTGENIQYF.

Only a few counts were recorded for this clonotype. The chain links TRBV12-3 or TRBV12-4 to TRBJ2-3; 8 nucleotides match TRBD1. The trim removed 1 base at V and 0 bases at J, leaving 9 bases unmatched. The CDR3 is made up of 18 amino acids. In DNA, the CDR3 is TGTGCCAGCAGTTTAGGATCCGGGACAGGATTTAGCACAGATACGCAGTATTTT. As protein: CASSLGSGTGFSTDTQYF.

This chain connects TRBV6-6 to TRBJ2-7; a possible D gene is TRBD1 (6 bases). Germline loops: CDR1 MNHNY, CDR2 SVGAGI (reference sequence). The V end was cut by 6 bases, the J end by 0 bases, with 18 bases between. This CDR3 spans 16 amino acids. The chain's CDR3 is CASSPRAGDLSYEQYF. The DNA of the CDR3 is TGTGCCAGCAGCCCACGGGCAGGGGACCTCTCCTACGAGCAGTACTTC.

The gene calls are TRBV6-5 and TRBJ2-5; D is possibly TRBD2 (5 bases). Germline CDR1 reads MNHEY; CDR2 reads SVGAGI. The CDR3 sequence is 12 residues long. V dropped 6 bases and J dropped 5 bases, with 10 bases sitting between them. Here the CDR3 DNA reads TGTGCCAGCAGCCGACGCGGGGAGACCCAGTACTTC. Protein sequence: CASSRRGETQYF.

This clonotype appeared a few times. This chain uses TRBV29-1 with TRBJ1-1; 8 positions agree with TRBD1. V trimming: 4 bases; J trimming: 3 bases; junction bases outside the gene matches: 4. This CDR3 has 13 residues. The germline V gene encodes CDR1 SQVTM and CDR2 ANQGSEA. CDR3 sequence: CSVVGQGDTEAFF. For the CDR3, the DNA is TGCAGCGTTGTAGGACAGGGCGACACTGAAGCTTTCTTT. Combining the CDR3 with reference TRBV29-1 and TRBJ1-1 gives the whole variable domain SAVISQKPSRDICQRGTSLTIQCQVDSQVTMMFWYRQQPGQSLTLIATANQGSEATYESGFVIDKFPISRPNLTFSTLTVSNMSPEDSSIYLCSVVGQGDTEAFFGQGTRLTVV.

The chain uses TRBV19 and TRBJ2-2, with D perhaps TRBD1 or TRBD2 (6 bases each). Germline lookup yields CDR1 LNHDA and CDR2 SQIVND (reference sequence). This CDR3 comprises 15 residues. V lost 10 bases, J lost 4 bases, and 19 bases lay in between. In DNA, the CDR3 is TGTGCCACCACCTTACAGGGCGGGGTCACCGGGGAGCTGTTTTTT. This sequence encodes CATTLQGGVTGELFF.

This clonotype has a handful of counts. V and J are TRBV30 and TRBJ2-7, with TRBD1 as a possible D gene (6 bases). CDR3 size: 13 residues. Trimming shortened V by 2 bases and J by 5 bases, and 13 bases separated the two germline ends. Germline loops: CDR1 GTSNPN, CDR2 SVGIG (reference sequence). This CDR3 is CAWSRGIWDEQYF. CDR3 in DNA: TGTGCCTGGAGTAGGGGGATCTGGGACGAGCAGTACTTC. Based on the CDR3 plus reference TRBV30 and TRBJ2-7, the full variable domain is SQTIHQWPATLVQPVGSPLSLECTVEGTSNPNLYWYRQAAGRGLQLLFYSVGIGQISSEVPQNLSASRPQDRQFILSSKKLLLSDSGFYLCAWSRGIWDEQYFGPGTRLTVT.

J is TRBJ2-3 and V is TRBV20-1, with D unresolved. In germline, CDR1 is DFQATT, CDR2 SNEGSKA (reference sequence). The CDR3 length is 14 residues. Trimming stripped 4 bases from V and 0 bases from J, with 11 bases between. The CDR3 is CSAKLPRSTDTQYF. CDR3 sequence (DNA): TGCAGTGCTAAGCTTCCGAGAAGCACAGATACGCAGTATTTT.

The V gene is TRBV4-1, the J gene TRBJ1-1; no firm D call. Deletions cut 1 base from V and 3 bases from J, with 9 bases between. This CDR3 is built from 14 residues. CDR1 is MGHRA, CDR2 YSYEKL, per germline. DNA of the CDR3: TGCGCCAGCAGCCAAGCGAACAGAGACACTGAAGCTTTCTTT. It codes for CASSQANRDTEAFF.

This chain connects TRBV7-9 to TRBJ2-5; TRBD2 matches at 8 bases. Germline lookup yields CDR1 SEHNR and CDR2 FQNEAQ (reference sequence). There are 14 residues in the CDR3. The ends lost 4 bases at V and 10 bases at J; junction bases unmatched: 11. DNA of the CDR3: TGTGCCAGCAGCTCGTACGGGGGGGCGACGGGCCAGTACTTC. Protein sequence: CASSSYGGATGQYF. Full variable domain (outside the CDR3, taken from reference TRBV7-9 and TRBJ2-5): DTGVSQNPRHKITKRGQNVTFRCDPISEHNRLYWYRQTLGQGPEFLTYFQNEAQLEKSRLLSDRFSAERPKGSFSTLEIQRTEQGDSAMYLCASSSYGGATGQYFGPGTRLLVL.

The J gene is TRBJ1-4, the V gene TRBV7-9, with 8 bases matching TRBD1. The CDR3 spans 18 residues. From germline, CDR1 is SEHNR and CDR2 FQNEAQ (reference sequence). Trimming took 4 bases from V and 0 from J; bases not matched to a gene: 10. This CDR3 reads CASSSYRGAFTTNEKLFF. CDR3 bases: TGTGCCAGCAGCTCGTACAGGGGGGCCTTTACAACTAATGAAAAACTGTTTTTT.

This clonotype was recorded a few times. The chain recombines TRBV20-1 with TRBJ1-3; 7 bases align to TRBD1. The CDR3 is 14 amino acids. Looked up from germline, CDR1 is DFQATT and CDR2 is SNEGSKA (reference sequence). V trimming: 2 bases; J trimming: 0 bases; junction bases outside the gene matches: 1. CDR3: CSARQGGSGNTIYF. CDR3 sequence (DNA): TGCAGTGCTAGACAGGGGGGCTCTGGAAACACCATATATTTT.

V usage is TRBV29-1 and J usage is TRBJ1-2; weak D call: TRBD1 (6 bases). The germline V gene has CDR1 SQVTM and CDR2 ANQGSEA. The V end lost 6 bases, the J end lost 0 bases, and 17 bases lay between the germline ends. The CDR3 covers 15 residues. The CDR3 is CSVVASRDTNYGYTF. CDR3 nucleotides: TGCAGCGTAGTAGCTAGCCGGGACACTAACTATGGCTACACCTTC.

The J gene is TRBJ1-1, the V gene TRBV5-1; D call uncertain. V shed 4 bases and J shed 0 bases, with 7 bases lying between them. CDR1 and CDR2 (germline): SGHRS, YFSETQ. CDR3 length: 13 residues. In DNA, the CDR3 is TGCGCCAGCAGCGAGGGCATGAACACTGAAGCTTTCTTT. Translation: CASSEGMNTEAFF.

This clonotype appeared a few times. The rearrangement links TRBV11-2 to TRBJ2-5; D might be TRBD2 (6 bases). This CDR3 contains 15 residues. V was trimmed by 5 bases and J by 5 bases, leaving 18 bases between them. Germline CDR1 is SGHAT and CDR2 is FQNNGV. The CDR3 sequence is CASSPEPGLEETQYF. CDR3 in DNA: TGTGCCAGCAGCCCAGAACCGGGACTGGAGGAGACCCAGTACTTC.

The chain joins TRBV20-1 to TRBJ1-1; D is undetermined. Trimming pared 6 bases from V and 8 bases from J, leaving 19 bases between. CDR3 length: 13 amino acids. The V gene's germline CDR1 is DFQATT and CDR2 SNEGSKA (reference sequence). The CDR3 sequence: CSAVSPVRNEAFF. CDR3 nucleotide sequence: TGCAGTGCCGTATCCCCGGTGAGGAACGAAGCTTTCTTT.